Below are 21 T cell receptor beta chains sequenced from a single sample in a study of blood T cell repertoires in COVID-19. Clones were read by immunoSEQ multiplex PCR, and TCRdb kept only the in-frame ones, dropping some. The sample gives fewer than 65,000 clones, around 89% of which show up once; 18% is in the top ten. Sequenced: peripheral blood. These receptors all come from a woman between 55 and 75 years old with COVID-19, enrolled during active disease.

The rearrangement uses TRBV30 and TRBJ2-7; D might be TRBD1 (5 bases). Trimming removed 7 bases at V and 7 bases at J, with 20 bases between. This CDR3 region has 13 residues. Germline V CDR1 and CDR2: GTSNPN, SVGIG (reference sequence). The CDR3 protein is CAYQSKGVGEQYF. The CDR3 DNA reads TGTGCCTATCAGAGTAAAGGGGTAGGGGAGCAGTACTTC. The full variable domain, rest sourced from reference TRBV30 and TRBJ2-7, is SQTIHQWPATLVQPVGSPLSLECTVEGTSNPNLYWYRQAAGRGLQLLFYSVGIGQISSEVPQNLSASRPQDRQFILSSKKLLLSDSGFYLCAYQSKGVGEQYFGPGTRLTVT.

The chain has TRBV6-2 or TRBV6-3 and TRBJ1-4; D ambiguous. Germline CDR1 and CDR2: MNHEY and SVGEGT. V was trimmed by 6 bases and J by 8 bases, leaving 25 bases between them. The CDR3 sequence is 17 residues long. The CDR3 bases are TGTGCCAGCAGCTATGCCCTACTTGCTGGTGCGAAGGAAAAACTGTTTTTT. Encoded protein: CASSYALLAGAKEKLFF.

The chain couples TRBV6-2 or TRBV6-3 to TRBJ2-7, with 9 bases that match TRBD1. The CDR3 consists of 15 residues. CDR1 is MNHEY and CDR2 is SVGEGT in the germline V gene. The ends lost 5 bases at V and 1 base at J; junction bases unmatched: 6. The CDR3 DNA reads as TGTGCCAGCAGTCCCACAGGGGGCGTATCCTACGAGCAGTACTTC. Its translation: CASSPTGGVSYEQYF.

The gene calls are TRBV7-9 and TRBJ2-5; 11 bases are a match to TRBD1. The CDR3 is made up of 18 amino acids. Germline V gene sequence: CDR1 SEHNR, CDR2 FQNEAQ (reference sequence). V shed 5 bases and J 0 bases; nucleotides not matched to a gene: 11. The CDR3 loop is CASSPGGGTGGDQETQYF. The CDR3 bases are TGTGCCAGCAGCCCAGGAGGAGGGACAGGGGGAGACCAAGAGACCCAGTACTTC.

This chain connects TRBV4-3 to TRBJ2-1; 13 positions match TRBD2. With 4 bases clipped from V and 6 bases from J, the junction kept 6 bases outside the gene matches. Germline-derived CDR1 and CDR2 are LGHNA and YSLEER. The CDR3 runs to 16 residues. The CDR3: CASSPWTSGRTNEQFF. The CDR3 coding sequence is TGCGCCAGCAGCCCCTGGACTAGCGGGAGAACCAATGAGCAGTTCTTC.

The chain employs TRBV6-2 or TRBV6-3 and TRBJ2-5; D perhaps matches TRBD1 (6 bases). The CDR3 contains 15 residues. Between the trimmed V and J ends, which lost 5 bases and 1 base, there was a span of 14 bases. Germline V gene lookup returns CDR1 MNHEY and CDR2 SVGEGT. CDR3 nucleotide sequence: TGTGCCAGCAGTACCCAGGACAGACGCCAAGAGACCCAGTACTTC. Translated: CASSTQDRRQETQYF.

The rearrangement uses TRBV6-1 and TRBJ1-5; D gene unclear. The CDR3 covers 12 residues. V was trimmed by 2 bases and J by 6 bases, leaving 5 bases between them. Germline CDR1 MNHNS, CDR2 SASEGT. The CDR3 bases are TGTGCCAGCAGTGAATTCAGTCAGCCCCAGCATTTT. Encoded protein: CASSEFSQPQHF.

This clone showed up just once. The rearrangement uses TRBV27 and TRBJ1-5; maybe TRBD1 (6 bases). CDR1 and CDR2 (germline): MNHEY, SMNVEV (reference sequence). This CDR3 has 13 amino acids. V was cut by 6 bases and J by 7 bases, with 13 bases left in between. The CDR3 is CASRPTGNQPQHF. CDR3 coding DNA: TGTGCCAGCAGGCCTACAGGGAACCAGCCCCAGCATTTT.

V and J are TRBV9 and TRBJ2-7; D gene ambiguous. Per the germline V gene, CDR1 is SGDLS and CDR2 is YYNGEE. The CDR3 length is 14 residues. With 2 bases removed from V and 2 bases from J, the gap between germline ends came to 11 bases. CDR3 amino acids: CASSVSSFTYEQYF. Written as DNA, the CDR3 is TGTGCCAGCAGCGTTAGTAGCTTTACCTACGAGCAGTACTTC.

The chain is built from TRBV7-2 and TRBJ2-7; no firm D call. The CDR3 spans 14 residues. The V and J ends lost 7 bases and 2 bases respectively, with 15 bases between them. Germline lookup yields CDR1 SGHTA and CDR2 FQGNSA. For the CDR3, the DNA is TGTGCCAGCAACCGTTATCCGAGCCCCTACGAGCAGTACTTC. Translation gives CASNRYPSPYEQYF.

The CDR3: CATSDKDRGAQPQHF. In DNA, the CDR3 is TGTGCCACCAGTGACAAGGACAGGGGGGCTCAGCCCCAGCATTTT. The chain couples TRBV24-1 to TRBJ1-5; 10 bases are a match to TRBD1. CDR1 is KGHDR and CDR2 is SFDVKD in the germline V gene. The CDR3 has 15 amino acids. After removal of 4 bases from V and 6 bases from J, the junction contained 5 bases not matched to a gene.

The J gene is TRBJ2-1, the V gene TRBV30; TRBD2 aligns across 7 bases. The trim removed 5 bases at V and 0 bases at J, leaving 10 bases unmatched. The CDR3 loop spans 16 amino acids. Germline loops: CDR1 GTSNPN, CDR2 SVGIG (reference sequence). CDR3 in amino acids: CAWGLIAGASYNEQFF. CDR3 DNA sequence: TGTGCCTGGGGTTTAATAGCGGGTGCCTCCTACAATGAGCAGTTCTTC.

This clone has more than one count but fewer than ten. This chain uses TRBV6-2 or TRBV6-3 with TRBJ2-7, with 7 bases matching TRBD1. The CDR3 has 16 amino acids. CDR1 and CDR2 (germline): MNHEY, SVGEGT. J lost 2 bases, V lost 3 bases, and 10 bases had no gene match. Written as DNA, the CDR3 is TGTGCCAGCAGTTATAGCATGAGGGGGCGAACCTACGAGCAGTACTTC. Translating it yields CASSYSMRGRTYEQYF.

V and J are TRBV27 and TRBJ1-2, with 7 bases matching TRBD1. The CDR3 loop spans 16 amino acids. V shed 1 base, J shed 4 bases, and the junction held 9 bases outside the gene matches. CDR1 is MNHEY, CDR2 SMNVEV, per germline (reference sequence). The DNA of the CDR3 is TGTGCCAGCAGTTTATTAACTCAGACAGGGATCTATGGCTACACCTTC. The encoded protein is CASSLLTQTGIYGYTF.

CDR3: CASSFNRMGEKLFF. Written as DNA, the CDR3 is TGTGCCAGCAGTTTTAACAGGATGGGAGAAAAACTGTTTTTT. The chain uses TRBV28 and TRBJ1-4, with a tentative D call TRBD1 (5 bases). Deletions cut 3 bases from V and 8 bases from J, with 13 bases between. Germline V lookup: CDR1 MDHEN, CDR2 SYDVKM. The CDR3 has 14 amino acids.

The genes are TRBV2 and TRBJ1-1; TRBD1 matches 9 bases. The ends lost 6 bases at V and 3 bases at J; junction bases unmatched: 8. The CDR3 loop spans 15 amino acids. The germline V gene encodes CDR1 SNHLY and CDR2 FYNNEI. CDR3 protein: CASSRLYRGHTEAFF. The DNA of the CDR3 is TGTGCCAGCAGCAGACTTTACAGGGGGCACACTGAAGCTTTCTTT.

The chain employs TRBV6-5 and TRBJ1-3, with 8 bases fitting TRBD1. Germline-derived CDR1 and CDR2 are MNHEY and SVGAGI. With V trimmed by 5 bases and J by 4 bases, 4 bases remained unmatched. The CDR3 is 14 amino acids. This CDR3 is CASSRQGAGNTIYF. The CDR3 DNA follows: TGTGCCAGCAGTCGTCAGGGGGCGGGAAACACCATATATTTT.

This chain uses TRBV30 with TRBJ2-2; D is undetermined. CDR1 is GTSNPN and CDR2 is SVGIG in the germline V gene (reference sequence). Trimming cost V 6 bases and J 0 bases, with 20 bases left between them. The CDR3 runs 17 residues. The CDR3 sequence: CACLGVTQRPNTGELFF. The DNA of the CDR3 is TGTGCCTGCCTAGGTGTTACCCAGCGACCGAACACCGGGGAGCTGTTTTTT.

CDR3 coding DNA: TGTGCCAGCAGCCTAGGACAGGGCTATGGCTACACCTTC. It is translated as CASSLGQGYGYTF. This rearrangement joins TRBV7-2 to TRBJ1-2, with 8 bases matching TRBD1. The germline CDR1 and CDR2 sequences are SGHTA and FQGNSA. The CDR3 totals 13 residues. V shed 5 bases and J 4 bases; nucleotides not matched to a gene: 3. The full variable domain, its missing parts supplied by reference TRBV7-2 and TRBJ1-2, is GAGVSQSPSNKVTEKGKDVELRCDPISGHTALYWYRQSLGQGLEFLIYFQGNSAPDKSGLPSDRFSAERTGGSVSTLTIQRTQQEDSAVYLCASSLGQGYGYTFGSGTRLTVV.

This clone has more than one count but fewer than ten. V and J are TRBV12-3 or TRBV12-4 and TRBJ1-1; TRBD1 matches at 7 bases. With 7 bases clipped from V and 10 bases from J, the junction kept 9 bases outside the gene matches. This CDR3 contains 12 residues. CDR3: CASITTGSPAFF. Here the CDR3 DNA reads TGTGCCAGCATCACGACAGGGTCACCAGCTTTCTTT.

The V call is TRBV19, the J call TRBJ2-2; D unresolved. The CDR3 loop spans 17 amino acids. V was pared by 9 bases and J by 5 bases, with 25 bases between. The germline gives CDR1 LNHDA, CDR2 SQIVND (reference sequence). The CDR3 loop reads CASAKGAGSLQTGELFF. The DNA of the CDR3 is TGTGCCAGCGCGAAAGGTGCAGGCTCCCTCCAGACCGGGGAGCTGTTTTTT.